This T cell receptor beta chain was sequenced during a study of CD8 T cells in Susac syndrome. In the case of this clonotype: Its target is not known.

The CDR3 is made up of 14 amino acids. CDR1 SNHLY and CDR2 FYNNEI come from the germline V gene. The ends were cut back, 4 bases at V and 3 bases at J, with 13 bases in the middle. Study results and caveats: CD8+ clonal expansion in Susac peaked in TEMRA cells and active patients.

Reverse transcription of about 0.5 to 1 ug RNA was carried out with random hexamers. The method of amplification for TCR beta CDR3 was immunoSEQ multiplex PCR, covering 54 Vbeta and 13 Jbeta. Each CDR3 protein gets one entry after TCRdb re-called the immunoSEQ multiplex PCR reads with MiXCR. The sample has around 110,000 distinct CDR3 sequences, roughly 94% seen once; the top ten hold 0.25% to 0.3%. This TCR was recovered from a human donor with Susac syndrome. The chain uses TRBV2 and TRBJ2-7; TRBD1 is a possible D gene (6 bases). The sequencing sample was made of CD8+ T cells from PBMCs. The CDR3 sequence: CASSVRDTIYEQYF. CDR3 bases: TGTGCCAGCAGTGTCCGGGACACCATCTACGAGCAGTACTTC.